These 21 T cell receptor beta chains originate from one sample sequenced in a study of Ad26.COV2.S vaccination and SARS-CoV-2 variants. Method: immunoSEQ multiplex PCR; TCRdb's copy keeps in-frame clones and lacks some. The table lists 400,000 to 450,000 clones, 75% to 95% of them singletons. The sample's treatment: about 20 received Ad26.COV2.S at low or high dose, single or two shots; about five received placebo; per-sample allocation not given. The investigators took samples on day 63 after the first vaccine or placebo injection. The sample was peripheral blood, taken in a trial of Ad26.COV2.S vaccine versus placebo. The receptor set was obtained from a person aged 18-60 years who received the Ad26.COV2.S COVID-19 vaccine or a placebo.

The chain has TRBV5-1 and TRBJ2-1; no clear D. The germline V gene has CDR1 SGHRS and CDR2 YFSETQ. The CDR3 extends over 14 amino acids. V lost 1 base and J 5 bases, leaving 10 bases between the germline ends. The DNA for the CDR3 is TGCGCCAGCAGCTTGAAAGTGCCAGACAATGAGCAGTTCTTC. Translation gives CASSLKVPDNEQFF.

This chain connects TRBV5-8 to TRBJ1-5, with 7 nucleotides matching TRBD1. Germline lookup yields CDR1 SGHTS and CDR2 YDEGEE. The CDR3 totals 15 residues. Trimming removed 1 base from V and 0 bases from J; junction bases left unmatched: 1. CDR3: CASSLYRGSNQPQHF. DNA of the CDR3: TGTGCCAGCAGCTTGTACAGGGGTAGCAATCAGCCCCAGCATTTT.

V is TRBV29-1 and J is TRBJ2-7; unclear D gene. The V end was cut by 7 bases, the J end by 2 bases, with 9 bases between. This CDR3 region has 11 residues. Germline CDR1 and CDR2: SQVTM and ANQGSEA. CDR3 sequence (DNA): TGCAGCGGGACGTCGGCCTACGAGCAGTACTTC. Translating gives CSGTSAYEQYF.

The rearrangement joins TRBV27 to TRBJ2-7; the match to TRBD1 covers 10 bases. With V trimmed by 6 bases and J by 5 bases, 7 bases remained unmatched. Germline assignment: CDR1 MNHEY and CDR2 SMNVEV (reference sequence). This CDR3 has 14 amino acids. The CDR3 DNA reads TGTGCCAGCAGGCCGGGACAGGGGTACCACGAGCAGTACTTC. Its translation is CASRPGQGYHEQYF.

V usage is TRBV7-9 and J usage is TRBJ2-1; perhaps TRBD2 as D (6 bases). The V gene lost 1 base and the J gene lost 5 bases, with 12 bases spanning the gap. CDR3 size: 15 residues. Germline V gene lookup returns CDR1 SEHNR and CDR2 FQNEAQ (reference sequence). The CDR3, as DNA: TGTGCCAGCAGCTTAGAAGAAGGACTACACAATGAGCAGTTCTTC. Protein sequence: CASSLEEGLHNEQFF.

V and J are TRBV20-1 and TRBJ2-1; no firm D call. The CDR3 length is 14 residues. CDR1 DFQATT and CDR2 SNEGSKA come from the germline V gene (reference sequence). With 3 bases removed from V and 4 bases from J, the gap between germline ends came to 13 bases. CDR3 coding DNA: TGCAGTGCTAGTGATCCGGGCTGGTACAATGAGCAGTTCTTC. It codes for CSASDPGWYNEQFF.

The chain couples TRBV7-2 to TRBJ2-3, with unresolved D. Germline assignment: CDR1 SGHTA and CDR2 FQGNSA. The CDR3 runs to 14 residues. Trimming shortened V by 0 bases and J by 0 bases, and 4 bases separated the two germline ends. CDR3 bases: TGTGCCAGCAGCTTAGCTCAGAGCACAGATACGCAGTATTTT. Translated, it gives CASSLAQSTDTQYF.

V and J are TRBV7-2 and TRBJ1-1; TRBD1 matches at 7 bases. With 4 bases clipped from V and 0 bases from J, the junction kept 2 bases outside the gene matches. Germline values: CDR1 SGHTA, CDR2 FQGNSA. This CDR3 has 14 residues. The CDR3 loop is CASSYTGVNTEAFF. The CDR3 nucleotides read TGTGCCAGCAGCTATACAGGGGTGAACACTGAAGCTTTCTTT.

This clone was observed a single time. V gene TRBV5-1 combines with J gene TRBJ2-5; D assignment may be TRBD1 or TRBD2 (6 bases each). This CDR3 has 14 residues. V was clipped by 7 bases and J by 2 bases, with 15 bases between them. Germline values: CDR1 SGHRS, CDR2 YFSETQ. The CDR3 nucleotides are TGCGCCAGCCGAGGGGGGATTCCTCAAGAGACCCAGTACTTC. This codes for CASRGGIPQETQYF.

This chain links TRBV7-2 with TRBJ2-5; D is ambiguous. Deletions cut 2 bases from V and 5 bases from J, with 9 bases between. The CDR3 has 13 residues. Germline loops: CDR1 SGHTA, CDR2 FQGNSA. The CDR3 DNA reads TGTGCCAGCAGCTTAACGTCATGGGAGACCCAGTACTTC. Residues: CASSLTSWETQYF.

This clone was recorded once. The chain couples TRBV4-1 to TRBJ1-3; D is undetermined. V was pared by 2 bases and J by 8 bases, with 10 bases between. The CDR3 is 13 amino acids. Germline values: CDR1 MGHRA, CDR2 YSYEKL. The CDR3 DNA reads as TGCGCCAGCAGCCAACCCGGAGTCCACACCATATATTTT. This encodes CASSQPGVHTIYF.

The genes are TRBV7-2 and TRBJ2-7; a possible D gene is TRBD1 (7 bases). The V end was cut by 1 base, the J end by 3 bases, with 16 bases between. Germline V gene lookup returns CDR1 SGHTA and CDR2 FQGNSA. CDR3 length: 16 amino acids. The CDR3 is CASSLVGAGQLYEQYF. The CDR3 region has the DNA TGTGCCAGCAGCTTAGTAGGGGCGGGACAGCTCTACGAGCAGTACTTC.

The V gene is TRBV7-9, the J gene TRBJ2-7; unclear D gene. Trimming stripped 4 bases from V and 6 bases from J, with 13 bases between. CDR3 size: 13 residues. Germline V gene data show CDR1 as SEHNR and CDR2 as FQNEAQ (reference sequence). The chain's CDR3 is CASSSPLSFEQYF. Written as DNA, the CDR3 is TGTGCCAGCAGCTCCCCCCTCTCATTCGAGCAGTACTTC.

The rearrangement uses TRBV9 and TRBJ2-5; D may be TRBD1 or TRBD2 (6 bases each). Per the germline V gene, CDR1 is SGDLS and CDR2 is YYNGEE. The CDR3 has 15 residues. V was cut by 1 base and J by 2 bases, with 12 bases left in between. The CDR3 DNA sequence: TGTGCCAGCAGCGTATGGGGGGCGGTGCAAGAGACCCAGTACTTC. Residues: CASSVWGAVQETQYF.

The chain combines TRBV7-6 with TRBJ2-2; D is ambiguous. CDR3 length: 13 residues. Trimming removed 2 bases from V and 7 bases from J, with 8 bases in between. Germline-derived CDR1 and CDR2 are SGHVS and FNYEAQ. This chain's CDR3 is CASSLRFDGELFF. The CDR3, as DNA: TGTGCCAGCAGCTTAAGGTTCGACGGGGAGCTGTTTTTT.

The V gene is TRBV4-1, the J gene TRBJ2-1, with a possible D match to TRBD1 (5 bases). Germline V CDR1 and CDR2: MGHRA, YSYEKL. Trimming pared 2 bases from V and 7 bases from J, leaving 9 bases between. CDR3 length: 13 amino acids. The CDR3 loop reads CASSQMAGNEQFF. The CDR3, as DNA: TGCGCCAGCAGCCAAATGGCAGGGAATGAGCAGTTCTTC.

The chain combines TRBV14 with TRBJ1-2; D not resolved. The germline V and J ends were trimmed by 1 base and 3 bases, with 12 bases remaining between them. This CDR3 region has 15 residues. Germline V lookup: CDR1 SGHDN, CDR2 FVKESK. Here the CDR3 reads CASSQGLGVYYGYTF. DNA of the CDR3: TGTGCCAGCAGCCAAGGATTGGGAGTTTACTATGGCTACACCTTC.

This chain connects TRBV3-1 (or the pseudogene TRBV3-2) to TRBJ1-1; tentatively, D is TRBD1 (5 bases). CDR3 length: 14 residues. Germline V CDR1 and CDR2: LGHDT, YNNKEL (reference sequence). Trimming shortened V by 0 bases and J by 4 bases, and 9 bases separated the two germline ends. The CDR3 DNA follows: TGTGCCAGCAGCCAAGACAGGGCGAGCACTGAAGCTTTCTTT. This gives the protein CASSQDRASTEAFF.

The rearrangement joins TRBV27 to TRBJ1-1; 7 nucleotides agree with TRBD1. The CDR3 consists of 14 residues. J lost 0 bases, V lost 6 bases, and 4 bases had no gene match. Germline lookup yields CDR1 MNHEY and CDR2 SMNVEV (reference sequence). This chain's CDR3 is CASRQQGMNTEAFF. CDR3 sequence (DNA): TGTGCCAGCAGGCAACAGGGGATGAACACTGAAGCTTTCTTT.

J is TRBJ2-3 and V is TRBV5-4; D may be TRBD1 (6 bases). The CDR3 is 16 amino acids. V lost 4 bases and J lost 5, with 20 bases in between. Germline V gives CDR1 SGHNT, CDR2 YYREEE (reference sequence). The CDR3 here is CASSTPGQFGVDTQYF. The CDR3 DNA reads TGTGCCAGCAGCACCCCTGGACAGTTCGGTGTAGATACGCAGTATTTT.

CDR3 residues: CASSLVGGPYEQYF. DNA for the CDR3: TGCGCCAGCAGCTTGGTAGGAGGGCCCTACGAGCAGTACTTC. The rearrangement joins TRBV5-1 to TRBJ2-7, with D perhaps TRBD2 (6 bases). This CDR3 has 14 residues. V lost 0 bases, J lost 2 bases, and 9 bases lay in between. Germline V lookup: CDR1 SGHRS, CDR2 YFSETQ.